The rows below give T cell receptor beta chains drawn from one sample of a study of CD8 T cells in Susac syndrome. TCRdb ran MiXCR on the immunoSEQ multiplex PCR reads and lists one entry per CDR3 protein. The table includes approximately 220,000 distinct CDR3 sequences, roughly 94% detected once. Sequencing was performed on CD4+ T cells from PBMCs. The receptors derive from a human donor with multiple sclerosis. Both conserved end residues are part of each CDR3. A D gene is named only where the DNA matches it firmly. Clone size appears in some rows only: once, few, many, or a class for an expanded clone.

v_gene	j_gene	abundance	d_gene	CDR3aa	CDR3nt
TRBV12-3/TRBV12-4	TRBJ2-1	-	TRBD2	CASRLAGWNEQFF	TGTGCCAGCAGGCTAGCGGGGTGGAATGAGCAGTTCTTC
TRBV3-1	TRBJ2-1	-	TRBD1	CASSPSDRGGEQFF	TGTGCCAGCAGCCCATCCGACAGGGGAGGTGAGCAGTTCTTC
TRBV12-3/TRBV12-4	TRBJ2-7	-	-	CASSLWGQRDDEQYF	TGTGCCAGCAGTTTGTGGGGGCAGAGGGATGACGAGCAGTACTTC
TRBV10-3	TRBJ1-1	-	-	CAIGTPNTEAFF	TGTGCCATCGGGACACCTAACACTGAAGCTTTCTTT
TRBV9	TRBJ2-1	-	-	CASSVEQDNEQFF	TGTGCCAGCAGCGTAGAACAGGACAATGAGCAGTTCTTC
TRBV7-9	TRBJ2-3	-	-	CASSPWTATSTDTQYF	TGTGCCAGCAGCCCATGGACAGCAACTAGCACAGATACGCAGTATTTT
TRBV25-1	TRBJ2-3	-	-	CASSGLSPASTDTQYF	TGTGCCAGCAGTGGGTTATCCCCGGCGAGCACAGATACGCAGTATTTT
TRBV20-1	TRBJ1-2	-	-	CSARDFGTNYGYTF	TGCAGTGCTAGAGATTTCGGGACTAACTATGGCTACACCTTC
TRBV7-2	TRBJ1-1	-	-	CASPFGGFF	TGTGCCAGCCCATTTGGCGGGTTCTTT
TRBV6-5	TRBJ1-1	-	TRBD1	CASSPRGQWNTEAFF	TGTGCCAGCAGTCCTCGGGGACAGTGGAACACTGAAGCTTTCTTT
TRBV20-1	TRBJ1-6	-	TRBD1	CSATRTGDSPLHF	TGCAGTGCTACCCGGACAGGCGATTCACCCCTCCACTTT
TRBV6-1	TRBJ2-1	once	TRBD2	CASGTSSYNEQFF	TGTGCCAGCGGGACTAGCTCCTACAATGAGCAGTTCTTC
TRBV12-3/TRBV12-4	TRBJ1-5	-	-	CASSARWGNQPQHF	TGTGCCAGCAGTGCCCGGTGGGGGAATCAGCCCCAGCATTTT
TRBV20-1	TRBJ1-2	-	-	CSATSGYGYTF	TGCAGTGCTACCTCAGGGTATGGCTACACCTTC
TRBV7-3	TRBJ2-1	-	TRBD1	CASSRTGLSYNEQFF	TGTGCCAGCAGCCGGACAGGGTTATCCTACAATGAGCAGTTCTTC
TRBV9	TRBJ1-1	-	-	CASSTPATEAFF	TGTGCCAGCAGTACACCTGCCACTGAAGCTTTCTTT
TRBV30	TRBJ2-2	-	-	CAWRGTATGELFF	TGTGCCTGGAGGGGCACAGCCACCGGGGAGCTGTTTTTT
TRBV30	TRBJ1-1	-	-	CAWSVGGVVAFF	TGTGCCTGGAGTGTAGGGGGGGTTGTGGCTTTCTTT
TRBV5-1	TRBJ1-4	-	-	CASSLEAGDNEKLFF	TGCGCCAGCAGCTTGGAAGCAGGGGATAATGAAAAACTGTTTTTT
TRBV30	TRBJ1-5	once	-	CAWSVRAGWQPQHF	TGTGCCTGGAGTGTACGGGCAGGGTGGCAGCCCCAGCATTTT
TRBV27	TRBJ1-1	-	TRBD1	CASSLSFRTGGEAFF	TGTGCCAGCAGTTTATCGTTCCGGACAGGGGGTGAAGCTTTCTTT
TRBV6-6	TRBJ1-4	few	-	CASSYPDSGWEKLFF	TGTGCCAGCAGTTACCCGGACAGCGGTTGGGAAAAACTGTTTTTT
TRBV7-8	TRBJ2-5	-	-	CASSLGRRVETQYF	TGTGCCAGCAGCTTAGGTAGACGAGTGGAGACCCAGTACTTC
TRBV29-1	TRBJ2-7	-	TRBD2	CSVVSGGWSYEQYF	TGCAGCGTTGTAAGCGGGGGTTGGTCCTACGAGCAGTACTTC
TRBV15	TRBJ2-5	-	-	CATSRGTGLQETQYF	TGTGCCACCAGCAGGGGCACAGGGCTCCAGGAGACCCAGTACTTC
TRBV11-2	TRBJ2-3	-	-	CASSPYSERDTQYF	TGTGCCAGCAGCCCCTATAGCGAGAGGGATACGCAGTATTTT
TRBV20-1	TRBJ2-5	-	TRBD1	CSARGAGGREETQYF	TGCAGTGCTAGAGGGGCAGGGGGCCGCGAAGAGACCCAGTACTTC
TRBV20-1	TRBJ1-5	once	-	CSATYRGNQPQHF	TGCAGTGCTACTTACAGGGGCAATCAGCCCCAGCATTTT
TRBV29-1	TRBJ1-2	-	-	CSVGALGYTF	TGCAGCGTTGGCGCCCTTGGCTACACCTTC
TRBV5-6	TRBJ2-1	-	-	CASSVANEQFF	TGTGCCAGCAGCGTCGCCAATGAGCAGTTCTTC
TRBV20-1	TRBJ2-7	-	-	CSARTVDEQYF	TGCAGTGCGCGGACAGTAGACGAGCAGTACTTC
TRBV6-1	TRBJ1-6	-	TRBD1	CASQVGGQGRINSPLHF	TGTGCCAGCCAAGTTGGCGGACAGGGGCGAATTAATTCACCCCTCCACTTT
TRBV3-1	TRBJ1-1	-	-	CASGYYGRLNTEAFF	TGTGCCAGCGGTTACTATGGACGGTTGAACACTGAAGCTTTCTTT
TRBV29-1	TRBJ2-3	-	-	CSVEESEGAKDTQYF	TGCAGCGTTGAAGAGTCGGAGGGGGCGAAAGATACGCAGTATTTT
TRBV30	TRBJ2-5	few	TRBD2	CAWSLGGETQYF	TGTGCCTGGAGTTTGGGGGGGGAGACCCAGTACTTC
TRBV20-1	TRBJ2-3	-	TRBD2	CSARDRSGTYTDTQYF	TGCAGTGCTAGAGATCGTAGCGGGACATACACAGATACGCAGTATTTT
TRBV20-1	TRBJ2-5	-	-	CSARDMGGVQETQYF	TGCAGTGCTAGAGATATGGGCGGGGTCCAAGAGACCCAGTACTTC
TRBV29-1	TRBJ2-1	-	TRBD1	CSAGTGGHNEQFF	TGCAGCGCGGGGACAGGGGGACACAATGAGCAGTTCTTC
TRBV7-2	TRBJ2-2	-	-	CASSPRSGGLNTGELFF	TGTGCCAGCAGCCCCCGTAGTGGAGGACTGAACACCGGGGAGCTGTTTTTT
TRBV9	TRBJ2-5	-	TRBD2	CASSVAPGGETQYF	TGTGCCAGCAGCGTAGCCCCGGGAGGAGAGACCCAGTACTTC
TRBV9	TRBJ2-2	-	-	CASSPQGIAGELFF	TGTGCCAGCAGCCCCCAGGGGATCGCCGGGGAGCTGTTTTTT
TRBV2	TRBJ1-1	-	-	CASNPTGYTEAFF	TGTGCCAGCAACCCGACGGGCTACACTGAAGCTTTCTTT
TRBV12-3/TRBV12-4	TRBJ1-6	-	-	CASRLGQSHNSPLHF	TGTGCCAGCAGACTCGGACAGAGCCATAATTCACCCCTCCACTTT
TRBV7-2	TRBJ1-2	-	-	CASSFWQGTLGYTF	TGTGCCAGCAGCTTTTGGCAGGGGACGCTAGGCTACACCTTC
TRBV3-1	TRBJ1-3	-	TRBD1	CASSRLGQVSGNTIYF	TGTGCCAGCAGCCGCCTAGGACAGGTCTCTGGAAACACCATATATTTT
TRBV30	TRBJ2-4	-	-	CAWSNVARAKNIQYF	TGTGCCTGGTCCAACGTAGCTCGAGCCAAAAACATTCAGTACTTC
TRBV18	TRBJ2-7	-	TRBD1	CASSRGQGSEQYF	TGTGCCAGCTCACGGGGACAGGGGAGCGAGCAGTACTTC
TRBV20-1	TRBJ2-3	-	-	CSAVTVTRGDTQYF	TGCAGTGCCGTCACGGTGACCCGGGGAGATACGCAGTATTTT
TRBV20-1	TRBJ2-3	-	-	CSAPSSSTHYSTQYF	TGCAGTGCCCCCTCGTCTAGCACTCATTACTCTACGCAGTATTTT
TRBV20-1	TRBJ1-2	-	-	CSARAGNLDGYTF	TGCAGTGCTAGAGCGGGCAATCTTGATGGCTACACCTTC
TRBV7-3	TRBJ2-6	-	TRBD1	CASSRTGAASGANVLTF	TGTGCCAGTTCGAGGACAGGGGCGGCCTCTGGGGCCAACGTCCTGACTTTC
TRBV30	TRBJ1-2	-	-	CAWSPPGLIYGYTF	TGTGCCTGGAGCCCTCCGGGACTTATCTATGGCTACACCTTC
TRBV15	TRBJ2-5	-	TRBD2	CATSRGAMSGGVGTQYF	TGTGCCACCAGCAGAGGCGCCATGAGCGGGGGAGTGGGGACCCAGTACTTC
TRBV12-3/TRBV12-4	TRBJ1-2	-	TRBD1	CASSFPNRGKDGYTF	TGTGCCAGCAGTTTCCCGAACAGGGGCAAGGATGGCTACACCTTC
TRBV20-1	TRBJ2-3	-	TRBD2	CSAIPGLSTDTQYF	TGCAGTGCAATACCGGGACTAAGCACAGATACGCAGTATTTT